What follows are 11 T cell receptor beta chains derived from one specimen sequenced in a study of CD8 T cells in Susac syndrome. The RNA input was about 0.5 to 1 ug, and it was reverse transcribed with random hexamers. TCRdb ran MiXCR on the immunoSEQ multiplex PCR reads and lists one entry per CDR3 protein. The sample records around 200,000 distinct CDR3 sequences, around 95% being singletons. The sequenced sample was CD8+ T cells from PBMCs. These receptors were taken from a human donor with Susac syndrome.

The chain joins TRBV5-1 to TRBJ2-3; TRBD2 matches at 8 bases. Per the germline V gene, CDR1 is SGHRS and CDR2 is YFSETQ. The CDR3 is made up of 15 amino acids. The V segment lost 1 base and the J segment 1 base; nucleotides outside the gene matches: 2. CDR3 nucleotide sequence: TGCGCCAGCAGCTTGTCACTAGCGGGCACAGATACGCAGTATTTT. Amino acids: CASSLSLAGTDTQYF.

This CDR3 is CAWSVVAEAFF. The CDR3 DNA reads TGTGCCTGGAGTGTGGTAGCTGAAGCTTTCTTT. The chain combines TRBV30 with TRBJ1-1; D is unclear. The CDR3 loop spans 11 amino acids. Germline lookup yields CDR1 GTSNPN and CDR2 SVGIG (reference sequence). Trimming took off 0 bases at V and 6 bases at J, with 5 bases between the two ends. The whole variable domain, filled in from reference TRBV30 and TRBJ1-1, reads SQTIHQWPATLVQPVGSPLSLECTVEGTSNPNLYWYRQAAGRGLQLLFYSVGIGQISSEVPQNLSASRPQDRQFILSSKKLLLSDSGFYLCAWSVVAEAFFGQGTRLTVV.

CDR3 coding DNA: TGTGCCAGCAGTTTATACAGGGGGCGGAGGACTGAAGCTTTCTTT. Amino acid sequence: CASSLYRGRRTEAFF. The rearrangement joins TRBV12-3 or TRBV12-4 to TRBJ1-1, with TRBD1 matching 9 bases. The CDR3 loop spans 15 amino acids. The V and J ends lost 2 bases and 5 bases, in that order; junction bases with no gene match: 6.

The chain couples TRBV13 to TRBJ2-2; possibly TRBD1 for D (6 bases). Trimming removed 5 bases at V and 0 bases at J, with 10 bases between. Germline CDR1 and CDR2: PRHDT and FYEKMQ (reference sequence). The CDR3 sequence is 15 residues long. This CDR3 reads CASSLTGSNTGELFF. CDR3 coding DNA: TGTGCCAGCAGCCTGACAGGCTCGAACACCGGGGAGCTGTTTTTT. The full variable domain, rest sourced from reference TRBV13 and TRBJ2-2, is AAGVIQSPRHLIKEKRETATLKCYPIPRHDTVYWYQQGPGQDPQFLISFYEKMQSDKGSIPDRFSAQQFSDYHSELNMSSLELGDSALYFCASSLTGSNTGELFFGEGSRLTVL.

V and J are TRBV11-2 and TRBJ2-2, with unresolved D. V was pared by 1 base and J by 7 bases, with 13 bases between. The V gene's germline CDR1 is SGHAT and CDR2 FQNNGV. The CDR3 is 15 residues long. The CDR3 coding sequence is TGTGCCAGCAGCTTAGTCCCAGCTTCGGGCGGGGAGCTGTTTTTT. This encodes CASSLVPASGGELFF. Together with reference TRBV11-2 and TRBJ2-2, the CDR3 gives the full variable domain: EAGVAQSPRYKIIEKRQSVAFWCNPISGHATLYWYQQILGQGPKLLIQFQNNGVVDDSQLPKDRFSAERLKGVDSTLKIQPAKLEDSAVYLCASSLVPASGGELFFGEGSRLTVL.

This clonotype was seen a few times. This sequence joins TRBV19 and TRBJ1-1; the match to TRBD1 covers 8 bases. The CDR3 is made up of 15 amino acids. The germline V gene encodes CDR1 LNHDA and CDR2 SQIVND (reference sequence). J lost 0 bases, V lost 6 bases, and 6 bases had no gene match. CDR3 residues: CASSQLTGVNTEAFF. The CDR3 nucleotides are TGTGCCAGTAGCCAATTGACAGGGGTGAACACTGAAGCTTTCTTT.

The rearrangement joins TRBV12-3 or TRBV12-4 to TRBJ2-1; D is possibly TRBD2 (6 bases). The CDR3 length is 17 residues. V was cut by 10 bases and J by 1 base, with 23 bases left in between. CDR3 amino acids: CATPSGLWGESYNEQFF. The DNA for the CDR3 is TGTGCCACTCCTTCAGGGCTTTGGGGGGAGTCCTACAATGAGCAGTTCTTC.

The CDR3 bases are TGCAGTGCTCCTCCCAAGCGGTCTAGCACAGATACGCAGTATTTT. Translation: CSAPPKRSSTDTQYF. V gene TRBV20-1 combines with J gene TRBJ2-3, with D possibly matching TRBD2 (5 bases). In germline, CDR1 is DFQATT, CDR2 SNEGSKA (reference sequence). This CDR3 region has 15 residues. The ends were cut back, 5 bases at V and 0 bases at J, with 15 bases in the middle.

This chain links TRBV27 with TRBJ2-7, with D perhaps being TRBD1 or TRBD2 (5 bases each). V lost 3 bases and J 2 bases, leaving 11 bases between the germline ends. The CDR3 totals 14 residues. From germline, CDR1 is MNHEY and CDR2 SMNVEV (reference sequence). The CDR3 region is CASSLRGTPYEQYF. DNA for the CDR3: TGTGCCAGCAGTTTGCGAGGGACCCCCTACGAGCAGTACTTC.

V is TRBV30 and J is TRBJ2-2; D is uncertain. Germline V lookup: CDR1 GTSNPN, CDR2 SVGIG (reference sequence). This CDR3 has 16 amino acids. Trimming stripped 0 bases from V and 1 base from J, with 12 bases between. DNA for the CDR3: TGTGCCTGGAGTGTACTTTCAGTGATGAACACCGGGGAGCTGTTTTTT. Its translation: CAWSVLSVMNTGELFF.

The V gene is TRBV11-2, the J gene TRBJ1-1; perhaps TRBD1 as D (5 bases). From germline, CDR1 is SGHAT and CDR2 FQNNGV. The CDR3 is 13 residues long. Deletions cut 3 bases from V and 11 bases from J, with 16 bases between. The CDR3 here is CASSFRRGAQAFF. The DNA for the CDR3 is TGTGCCAGCAGCTTTCGTCGCGGGGCGCAGGCTTTCTTT.